This entry concerns a single T cell receptor (beta chain). As yet, its antigen is unknown. Profiled with immunoSEQ multiplex PCR; TCRdb holds only in-frame clones, not every one. The table records 2.3 million or so clones, 85% to 95% of them present only once. This specimen belongs to a study of shared clonotypes between healthy human individuals. Study-wide background: Sampling drew on donors who were a couple of women and a few men aged 18 to 49. Each donor contributed plates that comprised three CD4 naive, three CD4 memory, two CD8 naive and one CD8 memory. The study, taken as a whole, reports: The researchers took only blood, and tissue repertoires probably look different. Naive subsets tended to show greater estimated richness than memory subsets.

V was clipped by 0 bases and J by 7 bases; unmatched bases: 5. The CDR3 totals 15 residues. Germline CDR1 is MDHEN and CDR2 is SYDVKM. This sequence joins TRBV28 and TRBJ2-1, with 8 bases identical to TRBD2. Sequenced sample: naive CD4+ T cells from PBMCs. Regarding subset: CD45RA+ positively selected. The origin of this receptor is a man younger than 30 in good health. Some clones in this sample may be carry-over from other donors' samples. The CDR3 bases are TGTGCCAGCAGTTTATGGGCTAGCGGGTATAATGAGCAGTTCTTC. This codes for CASSLWASGYNEQFF. Combining the CDR3 with reference TRBV28 and TRBJ2-1 gives the whole variable domain DVKVTQSSRYLVKRTGEKVFLECVQDMDHENMFWYRQDPGLGLRLIYFSYDVKMKEKGDIPEGYSVSREKKERFSLILESASTNQTSMYLCASSLWASGYNEQFFGPGTRLTVL.